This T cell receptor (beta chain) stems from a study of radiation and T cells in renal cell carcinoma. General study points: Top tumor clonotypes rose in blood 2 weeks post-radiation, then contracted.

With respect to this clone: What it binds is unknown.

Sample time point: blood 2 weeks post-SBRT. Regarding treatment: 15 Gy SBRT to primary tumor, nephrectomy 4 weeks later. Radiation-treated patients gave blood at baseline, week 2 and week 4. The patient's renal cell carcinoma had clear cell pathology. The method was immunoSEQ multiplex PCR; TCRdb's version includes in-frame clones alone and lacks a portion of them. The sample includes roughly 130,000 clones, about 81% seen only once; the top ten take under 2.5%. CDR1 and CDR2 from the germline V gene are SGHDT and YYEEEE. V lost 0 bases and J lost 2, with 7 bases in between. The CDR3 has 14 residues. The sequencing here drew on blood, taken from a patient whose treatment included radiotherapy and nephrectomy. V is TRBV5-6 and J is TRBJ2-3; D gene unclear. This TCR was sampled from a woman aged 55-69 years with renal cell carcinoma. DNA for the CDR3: TGTGCCAGCAGCTTGGGGTTCCACACAGATACGCAGTATTTT. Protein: CASSLGFHTDTQYF.